This T cell receptor (beta chain) was observed in a study of blood T cell repertoires in COVID-19. Study in general: Acute and convalescent COVID-19 specimens originated in the United States, Italy and Spain. PBMCs, B-cell-depleted T cells, or T cells were the source of the cDNA or gDNA that made up the material.

Authors' analysis steps: Scientists estimated how many nucleated cells there were by amplifying reference gene primers. Here immunoSEQ multiplex PCR was the method, and the copy in TCRdb shows in-frame clones only, minus some. V, J and clone size derive from that table, while D and trimming were established from the DNA sequence. The sample has roughly 150,000 clones; about 86% are singletons. V lost 0 bases to trimming and J lost 4 bases; unmatched junction nucleotides: 5. Germline loops: CDR1 LGHDT, CDR2 YNNKEL (reference sequence). This CDR3 has 15 amino acids. Sample: peripheral blood. The chain carries TRBV3-1 (or the pseudogene TRBV3-2) and TRBJ2-7; 8 positions match TRBD2. The clonotype originates from an elderly woman with acute or convalescent COVID-19. The CDR3 DNA sequence: TGTGCCAGCAGCCAAGAAGCACTAGCGGCGTACGAGCAGTACTTC. It codes for CASSQEALAAYEQYF.